The TCR beta chain under discussion was sequenced for a study of T cell repertoires in aging, cancer and after chemotherapy. Study results and limitations: In each cancer cohort, median generation probability increased across chemotherapy, suggesting thymic output rebounded.

Comment on this clonotype: Its antigen remains unknown. One end of the junction is discordant with germline, which a read error may explain.

The CDR3 has 15 residues. The germline CDR1 and CDR2 sequences are LNHDA and SQIVND (reference sequence). Peripheral blood genomic DNA, not sorted cells or RNA, was the template. TRB rearrangements spanning V, D and J were amplified using mixed TRB-A/B primers. Each CDR3 protein is one row after TCRdb ran MiXCR on the multiplex PCR reads. The sample records more than 10,000 distinct CDR3 sequences, under 30% being singletons. The sample was blood. The sequence was collected from a human donor in good health. This chain uses TRBV19 with TRBJ1-4; 8 positions agree with TRBD1. The CDR3 nucleotides read TGTGCCAGTAGTATAGGGACAGGGCACCACGAAAAACTGCTTTTT. As protein: CASSIGTGHHEKLLF.